The clone carrying this T cell receptor beta chain was recorded only once. This record belongs to a study of blood T cell repertoires in COVID-19. Looking at the study overall: The origin of the acute and convalescent COVID-19 samples was the United States, Italy and Spain. Sources were T cells, B-cell-depleted T cells, or PBMCs; the material itself was cDNA or gDNA.

Authors' data handling: Estimation of nucleated cell counts relied on the amplification of reference gene primers. Sequencing used immunoSEQ multiplex PCR; TCRdb keeps in-frame clones, though not all of them. V and J calls and clone size are copied from that table; D and trimming were computed from the DNA. The sample carries 90,000 to 150,000 clones, 75% to 90% recorded once. CDR1 and CDR2 (germline): MNHEY, SVGEGT. Trimming took 5 bases from V and 0 from J, leaving 11 bases between them. The length of the CDR3 is 16 residues. The sample taken for sequencing was peripheral blood. This clonotype was sampled from a human donor with acute or convalescent COVID-19. The donor label of this sample is uncertain. This chain connects TRBV6-2 or TRBV6-3 to TRBJ1-6; perhaps TRBD1 as D (5 bases). The CDR3 region is CASSLLGASYNSPLHF. CDR3 bases: TGTGCCAGCAGTCTACTTGGGGCCTCCTATAATTCACCCCTCCACTTT.